This T cell receptor beta chain was profiled in a study of a mutant IDH1 vaccine in newly diagnosed glioma (dated by TCRdb to 2020 to 2022). Concerning the study at large: In the chemotherapy-containing groups, vaccination started alongside temozolomide cycles, whereas in patients who had radiotherapy alone it started 4-6 weeks after radiotherapy. Of the 32 patients who were treated, approximately 60% were male and approximately 40% were female, and the mean age was about 37 years. Before enrollment, patients had received standard therapy of radiotherapy alone, temozolomide alone, or radiochemotherapy with temozolomide; most received the combination. The week-35 safety follow-up was designated visit V12, and the week-47 end of study was designated visit V13. Peripheral blood was drawn at six visits: V03 (baseline), V05, V07, V10, V12 and V13. Longitudinal TCRB deep sequencing was performed for about two dozen treated patients wherever samples were available for exploratory analyses.

The library was obtained by the immunoSEQ multiplex PCR assay. Rearranged TCR beta chain sequences were amplified using the hsTCRB Kit according to the manufacturer's protocol. TCRB libraries were sequenced on an Illumina MiSeq. Per the original workflow: The proprietary platform of the kit vendor was used for demultiplexing, trimming and gene mapping. What TCRdb holds here is the immuneACCESS table cut down to in-frame rearrangements. Part of the clones is not present; checked against another copy, under half of the missing clones reflect an unresolved V gene, and the others are unexplained. D and trimming come from the DNA, and the V and J calls and clone size come from that table. This sample holds some 40,000 clones; around 75% were observed only once. The top ten hold around 8.9% of the sample. This sample's time point label indicates: week 47, end of study. A 20-mer mutant IDH1 peptide at 300 micrograms in Montanide made up each vaccine dose, which was injected subcutaneously together with topical imiquimod. Patients were given eight vaccinations, in weeks 1, 3, 5, 7, 11, 15, 19 and 23, which matched visits V03 through V10. The donors had newly diagnosed IDH1-mutant astrocytomas of WHO grade 3 or 4 that showed loss of nuclear ATRX. The samples were drawn from NOA16, a multicentre, single-arm, open-label phase I trial in Germany that tested a mutant IDH1 peptide vaccine in humans for the first time. The DNeasy Blood and Tissue Kit was used to extract genomic DNA from EDTA blood for TCRB sequencing.

Summary of the overall study and its limitations: The authors stated that sample limitations prevented analyses of patient blood samples from being reproduced. Availability determined which PBMC samples were chosen for TCRB deep sequencing. Immune responses induced by the vaccine were seen in roughly 95% of patients across multiple MHC alleles. No apparent relationship was observed between pseudoprogression and alterations in the top peripheral T cell clonotypes detected by TCRB sequencing.

Comments on this clone: What this receptor recognizes is not known. Base qualities are not provided; no much larger clone lies one nucleotide away.

The CDR3 runs 14 residues from the cysteine to the phenylalanine. The retained sequence is limited to the CDR3, 42 bases, with the frame set at the first base. V lost 11 bases and J lost 5 bases, and the count of bases not matched to a germline gene is 10. CDR1 ENHRY and CDR2 SYGVKD are derived from the germline V gene. The chain joins TRBV10-3 to TRBJ2-1, with TRBD2 identical over 9 junction bases. The receptor's source is a man aged 35-49 years with glioma. The sample in question was PBMCs, obtained from a glioma patient whose treatment included an IDH1 peptide vaccine. The nucleotide sequence reads as follows: TGTGCCGCCTTAGCGGGGGATGATCACAATGAGCAGTTCTTC. Translated, this gives CAALAGDDHNEQFF.